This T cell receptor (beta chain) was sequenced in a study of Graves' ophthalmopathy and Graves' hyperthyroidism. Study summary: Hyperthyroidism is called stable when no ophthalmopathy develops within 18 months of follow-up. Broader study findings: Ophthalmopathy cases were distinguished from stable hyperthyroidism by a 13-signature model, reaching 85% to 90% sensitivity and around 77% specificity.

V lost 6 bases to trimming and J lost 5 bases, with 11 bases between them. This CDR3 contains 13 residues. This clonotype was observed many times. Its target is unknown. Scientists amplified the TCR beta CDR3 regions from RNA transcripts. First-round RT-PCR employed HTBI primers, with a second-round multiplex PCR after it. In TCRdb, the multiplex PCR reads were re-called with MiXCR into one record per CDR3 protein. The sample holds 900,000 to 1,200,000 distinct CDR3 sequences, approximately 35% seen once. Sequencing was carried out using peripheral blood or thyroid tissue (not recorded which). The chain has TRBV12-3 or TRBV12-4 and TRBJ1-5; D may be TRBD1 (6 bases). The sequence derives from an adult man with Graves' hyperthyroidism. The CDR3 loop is CASRKGGHQPQHF. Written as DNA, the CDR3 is TGTGCCAGCAGGAAAGGGGGGCATCAGCCCCAGCATTTT.